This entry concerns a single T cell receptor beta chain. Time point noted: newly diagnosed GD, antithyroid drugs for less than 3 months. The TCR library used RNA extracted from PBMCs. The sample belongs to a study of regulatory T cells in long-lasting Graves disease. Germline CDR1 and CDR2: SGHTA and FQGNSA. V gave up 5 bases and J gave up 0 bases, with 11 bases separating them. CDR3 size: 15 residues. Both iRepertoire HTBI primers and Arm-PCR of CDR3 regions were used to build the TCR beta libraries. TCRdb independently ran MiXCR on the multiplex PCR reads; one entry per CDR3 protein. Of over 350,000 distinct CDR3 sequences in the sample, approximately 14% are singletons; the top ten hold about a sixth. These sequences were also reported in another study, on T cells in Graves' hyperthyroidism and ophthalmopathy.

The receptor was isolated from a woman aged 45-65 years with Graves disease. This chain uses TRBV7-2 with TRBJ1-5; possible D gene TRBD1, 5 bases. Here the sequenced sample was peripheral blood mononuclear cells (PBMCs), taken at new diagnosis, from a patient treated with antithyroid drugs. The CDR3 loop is CASSPRGYSNQPQHF. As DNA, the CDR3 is TGTGCCAGCAGCCCTCGGGGGTATAGCAATCAGCCCCAGCATTTT. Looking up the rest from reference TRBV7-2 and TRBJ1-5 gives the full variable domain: GAGVSQSPSNKVTEKGKDVELRCDPISGHTALYWYRQSLGQGLEFLIYFQGNSAPDKSGLPSDRFSAERTGGSVSTLTIQRTQQEDSAVYLCASSPRGYSNQPQHFGDGTRLSIL.